A selection of T cell receptor beta chains follows, all from one sample in a study of blood T cell repertoires in COVID-19. Method: immunoSEQ multiplex PCR; TCRdb's copy keeps in-frame clones and lacks some. The sample consists of under 450,000 clones, roughly 87% of them appearing once. Source material: PBMCs or T cells enriched from blood (not recorded which). These TCRs come from a young woman who had recovered from COVID-19. CDR3s include the opening cysteine and the closing phenylalanine or tryptophan. The order of the fields is CDR3 length, V gene, clone size, J gene, CDR3 protein. A row's size may be missing; if present it is once, few, many or a size class.

15	TRBV3-1/TRBV3-2	NA	TRBJ1-2	CASSQDDARINGYTF
15	TRBV15	NA	TRBJ1-2	CATSRDLTARPGYTF
13	TRBV28	NA	TRBJ2-7	CASSIYQSYEQYF
17	TRBV5-1	NA	TRBJ2-3	CASSHRAGAQLADTQYF
16	TRBV15	NA	TRBJ2-1	CATSRVRGQAYNEQFF
12	TRBV27	NA	TRBJ2-7	CASSSGGSEQYF
16	TRBV6-5	NA	TRBJ1-2	CASSYSSGTGDDGYTF
13	TRBV7-9	NA	TRBJ2-3	CASSTEDGITQYF
15	TRBV13	once	TRBJ1-2	CASSLGQVSGLSYTF
12	TRBV12-5	NA	TRBJ1-3	CASGLYGGPIYF
14	TRBV2	NA	TRBJ1-1	CASSGQGRWTEAFF
14	TRBV30	NA	TRBJ1-1	CAWRAIDRATEAFF
15	TRBV5-1	NA	TRBJ2-4	CASNQGAGAKNIQYF
14	TRBV7-9	NA	TRBJ1-2	CASSFYTIPYGYTF
13	TRBV7-3	NA	TRBJ1-1	CASSRDRNTEAFF
14	TRBV14	NA	TRBJ1-1	CASSPGDMNTEAFF
13	TRBV11-3	NA	TRBJ2-3	CASSSGGTDTQYF
15	TRBV6-5	NA	TRBJ1-6	CASSTAGVGNSPLHF
15	TRBV2	NA	TRBJ2-5	CASSEAGGGQETQYF
14	TRBV3-1/TRBV3-2	few	TRBJ1-2	CASSQDGTGYGYTF
13	TRBV5-1	NA	TRBJ1-1	CASSFTGSTEAFF
15	TRBV7-2	NA	TRBJ2-1	CASSLGGTSDNEQFF
16	TRBV7-2	NA	TRBJ2-7	CASSSLAGGSAYEQYF
12	TRBV5-1	NA	TRBJ1-2	CASSLAGYGYTF
13	TRBV19	NA	TRBJ1-1	CASNPNWGAEAFF
13	TRBV19	NA	TRBJ1-2	CASSGTENYGYTF
16	TRBV19	NA	TRBJ2-2	CASSKAGGRRAGELFF
17	TRBV9	NA	TRBJ2-5	CASSAGLAGVLPETQYF